A single TCR beta chain is shown here with its context. The antigen is unknown. Treatment specified: over 15 received Ad26.COV2.S at low or high dose, single or two shots; about five received placebo; per-sample allocation not given. Sampling occurred on day 63 after the first vaccine or placebo injection. The sample is drawn from a study of Ad26.COV2.S vaccination and SARS-CoV-2 variants. Study in general: Intramuscular Ad26.COV2.S at 5x10^10 or 1x10^11 viral particles. Points from the study as a whole: Vaccinees reportedly had broad spike-specific CD8+ and CD4+ T cell responses.

Germline CDR1 MNHEY, CDR2 SVGAGI. The CDR3 loop spans 14 amino acids. The J segment lost 3 bases and the V segment lost 7 bases, leaving 2 bases of the junction unmatched. This table comes from immunoSEQ multiplex PCR, and its TCRdb copy is limited to in-frame clones, with some not included. In the table there are about 350,000 clones, around 90% of which are singletons. This TCR derives from a person aged 18-65 years who received the Ad26.COV2.S COVID-19 vaccine or a placebo. This material consisted of peripheral blood, taken in a trial of Ad26.COV2.S vaccine versus placebo. V is TRBV6-5 and J is TRBJ2-7, with 14 positions matching TRBD2. The CDR3 reads CASTGLAGGYEQYF. The CDR3 bases are TGTGCCAGCACCGGACTAGCGGGAGGCTACGAGCAGTACTTC.